This T cell receptor beta chain was sequenced in a study of response to subunit inactivated influenza vaccine. The CDR3 contains 14 residues. Per germline, CDR1 SGHNT and CDR2 YENEEA. V lost 7 bases and J lost 5, with 17 bases in between. This clonotype was seen at least ten times. Its antigen remains unknown. From the RT-PCR reads, TCRdb called clonotypes with MiXCR, one entry per CDR3 protein. The table has 540,000 or so distinct CDR3 sequences, 13% seen once. Study-wide points: Authors proposed each seasonal influenza vaccination draws in few new T cells.

The chain carries TRBV11-3 and TRBJ2-5, with D possibly being TRBD2 (6 bases). The receptor comes from a man in his forties or fifties who received an inactivated influenza vaccine. This specimen was PBMCs from blood, taken roughly 6 weeks after vaccination. The CDR3 DNA is TGTGCCAGCAAGTCGACGGGAGAAGGGGAGACCCAGTACTTC. This sequence encodes CASKSTGEGETQYF.